The present TCR beta chain was sequenced within a study of cytomegalovirus exposure and HLA in healthy donors. Study-wide findings and caveats: Indistinguishable V segments such as TRBV6-2 and TRBV6-3 were excluded.

CDR3 size: 15 residues. V dropped 0 bases and J dropped 1; count of bases not matched to a gene: 1. Germline V lookup: CDR1 MNHEY, CDR2 SVGAGI. A note on this clone: The antigen is undetermined.

Both 60 Vbeta primers and 13 Jbeta primers went into the PCR. TCRdb's copy holds only in-frame clones and misses some; the assay was immunoSEQ multiplex PCR. This table holds around 99,000 clones, around 80% found once. Though nominally healthy at sampling, donors likely had unrecorded immune exposures. The TCR was taken from a man aged 25-45 years in good health and CMV-seropositive. The chain joins TRBV6-5 to TRBJ2-7, with 9 bases identical to TRBD1. Specimen: PBMCs. CDR3 bases: TGTGCCAGCAGTTACTCGGGACAGGGTTCCTACGAGCAGTACTTC. Translated: CASSYSGQGSYEQYF.